This TCR beta chain was found in a study of early T cells in non-severe SARS-CoV-2 infection. Background on the study: Investigators sequenced bulk RNA drawn from unsorted whole blood, and chains remained unpaired.

A single record per CDR3 protein comes from TCRdb applying MiXCR to the 5' RACE reads. This sample has 84,000 or so distinct CDR3 sequences, with around 14% found just once. Trimming took 1 base from V and 7 from J, leaving 8 bases between them. Germline V lookup: CDR1 SGHDN, CDR2 FVKESK. The CDR3 totals 13 residues. Sequencing input: whole blood. The rearrangement links TRBV14 to TRBJ1-5; no reliable D call. This TCR was recovered from an adult who was a healthcare worker with PCR-confirmed SARS-CoV-2 infection or an uninfected control (not recorded which). CDR3 amino acids: CASSQGGLQPQHF. The CDR3 region has the DNA TGTGCCAGCAGCCAAGGAGGCTTACAGCCCCAGCATTTT. Supplemented by reference TRBV14 and TRBJ1-5, the full variable domain reads EAGVTQFPSHSVIEKGQTVTLRCDPISGHDNLYWYRRVMGKEIKFLLHFVKESKQDESGMPNNRFLAERTGGTYSTLKVQPAELEDSGVYFCASSQGGLQPQHFGDGTRLSIL.